What follows are 21 T cell receptor beta chains derived from one specimen sequenced in a study of T cell responses to AZD1222 COVID-19 vaccine. Repertoires were generated with immunoSEQ multiplex PCR, while TCRdb's copy carries only in-frame clones and drops some. The sample contains approximately 150,000 clones, about 87% of which appear only once. This sample comprised peripheral blood, obtained 28 days after the second dose of the MenACWY control vaccine. These receptors were collected from an adult who received the MenACWY meningococcal vaccine as a control.

The J gene is TRBJ2-2, the V gene TRBV20-1, with no clear D. The CDR3 consists of 13 residues. The ends were cut back, 3 bases at V and 6 bases at J, with 11 bases in the middle. CDR1 and CDR2 from the germline V gene are DFQATT and SNEGSKA (reference sequence). This CDR3 is CSASLTFAGELFF. CDR3 nucleotides: TGCAGTGCTAGTTTAACCTTCGCCGGGGAGCTGTTTTTT.

The chain links TRBV5-6 to TRBJ1-1; D not resolved. The CDR3 sequence is 12 residues long. Germline assignment: CDR1 SGHDT and CDR2 YYEEEE. V gave up 6 bases and J gave up 4 bases, with 10 bases separating them. In DNA form, the CDR3 reads TGTGCCAGCAAGAGAGTGGGCACTGAAGCTTTCTTT. Protein product: CASKRVGTEAFF.

The J gene is TRBJ1-5, the V gene TRBV3-1 (or the pseudogene TRBV3-2); D not resolved. This CDR3 spans 14 amino acids. V lost 3 bases, J lost 0 bases, and 6 bases lay in between. Germline lookup yields CDR1 LGHDT and CDR2 YNNKEL (reference sequence). CDR3 sequence reads: CASSHQSSNQPQHF. CDR3 bases: TGTGCCAGCAGCCATCAGAGTAGCAATCAGCCCCAGCATTTT.

This chain uses TRBV19 with TRBJ1-6; TRBD1 matches at 9 bases. Looked up from germline, CDR1 is LNHDA and CDR2 is SQIVND (reference sequence). The CDR3 is 14 amino acids. V lost 9 bases, J lost 7 bases, and 7 bases stayed unmatched. CDR3 loop: CASGRQGGNSPLHF. DNA of the CDR3: TGTGCCAGCGGGAGACAGGGGGGCAATTCACCCCTCCACTTT.

The genes are TRBV3-1 (or the pseudogene TRBV3-2) and TRBJ2-2, with 12 bases that match TRBD2. The CDR3 is 17 residues long. Germline CDR1 LGHDT, CDR2 YNNKEL (reference sequence). The trim removed 1 base at V and 2 bases at J, leaving 2 bases unmatched. The CDR3 reads CASSQGTSGENTGELFF. The CDR3 DNA is TGTGCCAGCAGCCAAGGGACTAGCGGGGAAAACACCGGGGAGCTGTTTTTT.

The chain has TRBV10-2 and TRBJ2-5; D perhaps matches TRBD1 (5 bases). Germline lookup yields CDR1 WSHSY and CDR2 SAAADI. The CDR3 has 13 amino acids. V lost 10 bases and J 5 bases, leaving 17 bases between the germline ends. The chain's CDR3 is CAIKSQGTETQYF. The CDR3 region has the DNA TGCGCCATAAAGAGCCAGGGAACGGAGACCCAGTACTTC.

V usage is TRBV7-2 and J usage is TRBJ2-1; unclear D gene. This CDR3 is 14 amino acids long. Germline CDR1 and CDR2: SGHTA and FQGNSA. V lost 7 bases and J 0 bases, leaving 10 bases between the germline ends. The CDR3 protein is CASMSPNSYNEQFF. CDR3 sequence (DNA): TGTGCCAGCATGTCCCCCAACTCCTACAATGAGCAGTTCTTC.

The V call is TRBV30, the J call TRBJ1-2, with D hard to call. The CDR3 is made up of 11 amino acids. Germline-derived CDR1 and CDR2 are GTSNPN and SVGIG (reference sequence). The V end was cut by 7 bases, the J end by 8 bases, with 14 bases between. The CDR3 here is CASGPTGGYTF. In nucleotides, the CDR3 is TGTGCCTCGGGCCCGACTGGCGGCTACACCTTC. The whole variable domain, remainder taken from reference TRBV30 and TRBJ1-2, is SQTIHQWPATLVQPVGSPLSLECTVEGTSNPNLYWYRQAAGRGLQLLFYSVGIGQISSEVPQNLSASRPQDRQFILSSKKLLLSDSGFYLCASGPTGGYTFGSGTRLTVV.

The V call is TRBV10-3, the J call TRBJ1-1; D is perhaps TRBD1 (5 bases). Germline values: CDR1 ENHRY, CDR2 SYGVKD. This CDR3 has 13 amino acids. Deletions cut 10 bases from V and 9 bases from J, with 21 bases between. The CDR3 nucleotides are TGTGCCACCGACCCCGGGGCCCGACCGAAAGCTTTCTTT. It translates to CATDPGARPKAFF.

This chain joins TRBV5-8 and TRBJ1-5; 7 bases fit TRBD1. The CDR3 covers 14 residues. Looked up from germline, CDR1 is SGHTS and CDR2 is YDEGEE. Germline trimming cut 4 bases from V and 4 bases from J; bases unmatched to any gene: 5. The DNA for the CDR3 is TGTGCCAGCAGCGCGGGACAGCTAAATCAGCCCCAGCATTTT. It yields the protein CASSAGQLNQPQHF.

The chain has TRBV19 and TRBJ2-6; 8 bases map to TRBD1. Losses at the gene ends were 6 bases for V and 1 base for J; bases not matched to a gene: 5. Germline lookup yields CDR1 LNHDA and CDR2 SQIVND (reference sequence). The CDR3 totals 16 residues. Here the CDR3 reads CASSWTGKSGANVLTF. The DNA of the CDR3 is TGTGCCAGTAGCTGGACAGGGAAGTCTGGGGCCAACGTCCTGACTTTC.

The genes are TRBV28 and TRBJ2-1; 8 bases match TRBD1. Germline-derived CDR1 and CDR2 are MDHEN and SYDVKM. CDR3 length: 14 residues. V shed 4 bases and J 8 bases; nucleotides not matched to a gene: 7. DNA of the CDR3: TGTGCCAGCAGTTCACTTAACAGGGGGGATGAGCAGTTCTTC. Amino acid sequence: CASSSLNRGDEQFF.

The chain recombines TRBV12-5 with TRBJ2-1; D is unclear. The germline gives CDR1 LGHNT, CDR2 FRNRAP. The CDR3 loop spans 12 amino acids. Trimming took 3 bases from V and 8 from J, leaving 8 bases between them. The CDR3 loop reads CASGLSGDEQFF. CDR3 nucleotide sequence: TGTGCTAGTGGTTTAAGTGGGGATGAGCAGTTCTTC.

This chain joins TRBV18 and TRBJ1-1; D remains ambiguous. V was cut by 4 bases and J by 7 bases, with 10 bases left in between. This CDR3 spans 12 amino acids. Germline V lookup: CDR1 KGHSH, CDR2 LQKENI. The CDR3 sequence is CASSLLRNEAFF. CDR3 bases: TGTGCCAGCTCACTCCTTAGGAATGAAGCTTTCTTT.

The chain carries TRBV6-5 and TRBJ1-5; D unresolved. Germline values: CDR1 MNHEY, CDR2 SVGAGI. Trimming stripped 5 bases from V and 6 bases from J, with 8 bases between. This CDR3 has 12 amino acids. CDR3 nucleotide sequence: TGTGCCAGCAGTACGGGAGGTCAGCCCCAGCATTTT. As protein: CASSTGGQPQHF.

The chain joins TRBV6-6 to TRBJ1-5; 7 bases fit TRBD1. Germline V gene data show CDR1 as MNHNY and CDR2 as SVGAGI (reference sequence). J gave up 2 bases and V 9 bases, and 7 bases lay outside the gene matches. The length of the CDR3 is 14 residues. The CDR3 DNA sequence: TGTGCCAGTACGACAGGGTTTGGCAATCAGCCCCAGCATTTT. It encodes CASTTGFGNQPQHF.

The V and J genes are TRBV19 and TRBJ1-2; D call uncertain. CDR3 length equals 12 residues. From germline, CDR1 is LNHDA and CDR2 SQIVND (reference sequence). V was clipped by 8 bases and J by 2 bases, with 9 bases between them. The DNA of the CDR3 is TGTGCCAGTTCCCTGGGCAACTATGGCTACACCTTC. Translated, it gives CASSLGNYGYTF.

The chain has TRBV9 and TRBJ2-1; D unclear. Trimming left V 0 bases short and J 4 bases short, with 5 bases between. The CDR3 spans 13 residues. Looked up from germline, CDR1 is SGDLS and CDR2 is YYNGEE. CDR3 sequence (DNA): TGTGCCAGCAGCGTAGCGGCATACAATGAGCAGTTCTTC. Protein: CASSVAAYNEQFF.

The chain links TRBV6-5 to TRBJ2-3, with D perhaps matching TRBD1 or TRBD2 (5 bases each). CDR1 MNHEY and CDR2 SVGAGI come from the germline V gene. V was pared by 0 bases and J by 3 bases, with 10 bases between. The CDR3 has 15 amino acids. CDR3 residues: CASSYSRGLTDTQYF. Here the CDR3 DNA reads TGTGCCAGCAGTTACTCGAGGGGCCTTACAGATACGCAGTATTTT.

The chain carries TRBV5-1 and TRBJ2-5; 7 positions agree with TRBD1. The CDR3 runs 15 residues. CDR1 and CDR2 from the germline V gene are SGHRS and YFSETQ. V lost 4 bases, J lost 4 bases, and 10 bases stayed unmatched. CDR3 loop: CASSQEGGGRETQYF. The CDR3 DNA follows: TGCGCCAGCAGCCAGGAAGGGGGCGGCAGAGAGACCCAGTACTTC.

The CDR3 DNA follows: TGTGCCAGCAGTCTTCAGGGACACTACAATGAGCAGTTCTTC. Protein product: CASSLQGHYNEQFF. The V call is TRBV28, the J call TRBJ2-1; D might be TRBD1 (6 bases). Trimming shortened V by 5 bases and J by 3 bases, and 11 bases separated the two germline ends. The CDR3 totals 14 residues. Germline loops: CDR1 MDHEN, CDR2 SYDVKM.